The rows below give T cell receptor beta chains drawn from one sample of a study of T cells in Graves' hyperthyroidism and ophthalmopathy. TCRdb called the multiplex PCR reads again in MiXCR, with one record for every CDR3 protein. The sample includes hundreds of thousands of distinct CDR3 sequences, about 15% of them seen just once. What was sequenced was blood. The receptors here all came from a woman under 30 with Graves' hyperthyroidism. The CDR3 runs from the conserved cysteine through the conserved F or W. Fields, in order: D gene, V gene, J gene, clone size, CDR3 DNA, CDR3 protein. A D gene is named only where the DNA matches it firmly. Clone size is shown for a subset of rows, as once, few, many or a class of expanded clone.

>TRBD2|TRBV28|TRBJ2-3|many
TGTGCCAGCAGTCCGCGGACTAGCGGGGGGAGGAAGAGGACAGATACGCAGTATTTT
CASSPRTSGGRKRTDTQYF
>NA|TRBV3-1|TRBJ2-7|many
TGTGCCAGCAGCCCCCACCCTGAGGGGTACTACGAGCAGTACTTC
CASSPHPEGYYEQYF
>NA|TRBV3-1|TRBJ2-1|many
TGTGCCAGCAGCCAAGGGAGTGATGAGCAGTTCTTC
CASSQGSDEQFF
>NA|TRBV11-2|TRBJ2-5|many
TGTGCCAGCAGCACGAGGGTGGCAGACCAAGAGACCCAGTACTTC
CASSTRVADQETQYF
>NA|TRBV4-3|TRBJ2-3|few
TGCGCCAGCCGACTAGATAGACACACAGATACGCAGTATTTT
CASRLDRHTDTQYF
>TRBD2|TRBV24-1|TRBJ2-1|NA
TGTGCCACCAGTCCAGGGACTACCATATCCAATGAGCAGTTCTTC
CATSPGTTISNEQFF
>TRBD1|TRBV7-6|TRBJ1-2|many
TGTGCCAGCAGCGCCGGGACAGGGACTTCCTATGGCTACACCTTC
CASSAGTGTSYGYTF
>NA|TRBV24-1|TRBJ2-1|many
TGTGCCACCAGTGATTTTTTGGGCACAACTAGTCGGCGGAATGAGCAGTTCTTC
CATSDFLGTTSRRNEQFF
>NA|TRBV29-1|TRBJ2-1|NA
TGCAGCGCTGTTATCTGGGATGAGCAGTTCTTC
CSAVIWDEQFF
>NA|TRBV24-1|TRBJ1-1|few
TGTGCCACCAGTGATTTGGGAAGCGGTTTAGCTTTCTTT
CATSDLGSGLAFF
>NA|TRBV15|TRBJ2-7|few
TGTGCCACCAGCATGGACCAAGGCTCCTACGAGCAGTACTTC
CATSMDQGSYEQYF
>TRBD1|TRBV6-1|TRBJ2-7|many
TGTGCCAGCAGTTATCTTGTAGGACAGGGGTTTTACGAGCAGTACTTC
CASSYLVGQGFYEQYF
>NA|TRBV12-3/TRBV12-4|TRBJ1-3|NA
TGTGCCAGCAGAGTGGCCTCTGGAAACACCATATATTTT
CASRVASGNTIYF
>TRBD2|TRBV12-3/TRBV12-4|TRBJ2-5|many
TGTGCCAGCAGTCTTTTAGCGGGACCTGAGACCCAGTACTTC
CASSLLAGPETQYF
>TRBD2|TRBV20-1|TRBJ2-1|many
TGCAGTGCTCCGGGACTAGGTAGTTACAATGAGCAGTTCTTC
CSAPGLGSYNEQFF
>TRBD1|TRBV12-3/TRBV12-4|TRBJ1-6|NA
TGTGCCAGCAGTTTGAAAGGGACAGATTCACCCCTCCACTTT
CASSLKGTDSPLHF
>NA|TRBV6-6|TRBJ1-2|many
TGTGCCAGCAGTTCCGGGACGGCCCTCTGGGGCTACACCTTC
CASSSGTALWGYTF
>NA|TRBV29-1|TRBJ2-7|few
TGCAGCTCACTGGAAGGAAACGAGCAGTACTTC
CSSLEGNEQYF
>NA|TRBV9|TRBJ2-3|NA
TGTGCCAGCAGCGTCCTTGAGGGTGTCACAGATACGCAGTATTTT
CASSVLEGVTDTQYF
>NA|TRBV20-1|TRBJ2-2|few
TGCAGTGCTAGAGCAGTGGGCGGGGAGCTGTTTTTT
CSARAVGGELFF
>TRBD1|TRBV28|TRBJ1-5|NA
TGTGCCAGCAGTTTAAGCGGACAGGGGAAAAATCCGCCCCAGCATTTT
CASSLSGQGKNPPQHF
>TRBD2|TRBV6-1|TRBJ2-1|many
TGTGCCAGCAGTGAAGGGACTAGCTCCTACAATGAGCAGTTCTTC
CASSEGTSSYNEQFF
>TRBD1|TRBV30|TRBJ2-2|few
TGTGCCTGGGGACAGGGTCGGAACACCGGGGAGCTGTTTTTT
CAWGQGRNTGELFF
>NA|TRBV11-2|TRBJ1-1|NA
TGTGCCAGCAGCCAAGACAGGCAACAAGCTTTCTTT
CASSQDRQQAFF
>NA|TRBV13|TRBJ1-1|NA
TGTGCCAGCGTTGCCGGGGGGAGGGGGAACACTGAAGCTTTCTTT
CASVAGGRGNTEAFF
>NA|TRBV30|TRBJ2-5|many
TGTGCCTGGAGTCACCAATACGGATGGGAAGAGACCCAGTACTTC
CAWSHQYGWEETQYF
>NA|TRBV6-2/TRBV6-3|TRBJ2-1|NA
TGTGCCAGCAGTTGGTTGGGGGCCTTGGGTGAGCAGTTCTTC
CASSWLGALGEQFF
>NA|TRBV18|TRBJ2-5|many
TGTGCCAGCTCACCACGTGGACAGAGAGAGACCCAGTACTTC
CASSPRGQRETQYF
>TRBD2|TRBV30|TRBJ2-2|few
TGTGCCGGAACGGGACTAGGGAACACCGGGGAGCTGTTTTTT
CAGTGLGNTGELFF
>TRBD2|TRBV7-2|TRBJ2-3|NA
TGTGCCAGCAGCTTAGCTTTCTGGAGGACTAGCGGGCCCACAGATACGCAGTATTTT
CASSLAFWRTSGPTDTQYF
>NA|TRBV7-2|TRBJ1-1|few
TGTGCCAGCAGCCTGGGGGGCAGGGCGTACGTGAACACTGAAGCTTTCTTT
CASSLGGRAYVNTEAFF
>NA|TRBV15|TRBJ1-4|NA
TGTGCCACCAGCAGAGCCCTTAATGAAAAACTGTTTTTT
CATSRALNEKLFF
>NA|TRBV2|TRBJ2-2|few
TGTGCCAGCGGCTCAAATCTTGGCGGGGAGCTGTTTTTT
CASGSNLGGELFF
>NA|TRBV4-1|TRBJ2-7|many
TGCGCCAGCAGCCAAGATCCCTCGGATAGCTCCTACGAGCAGTACTTC
CASSQDPSDSSYEQYF
>NA|TRBV28|TRBJ1-2|many
TGTGCCAGCGGAAGAGAAGCCTTGAACTATGGCTACACCTTC
CASGREALNYGYTF
>NA|TRBV15|TRBJ1-5|few
TGTGCCACCAGCACGTATGGGGGATTTCAGCCCCAGCATTTT
CATSTYGGFQPQHF
>TRBD1|TRBV28|TRBJ1-3|few
TGTGCCAGCAGCCTCATCCCGAAGGGACAGTTCTCTAGTGGAAACACCATATATTTT
CASSLIPKGQFSSGNTIYF
>TRBD2|TRBV24-1|TRBJ2-2|NA
TGTGCCACCAGTAGCGGGAGGCTAACCGGGGAGCTGTTTTTT
CATSSGRLTGELFF
>TRBD1|TRBV28|TRBJ2-5|few
TGTGCCAGCAGTTCTCTAAAACCGGGACAGGGCCAAGAGACCCAGTACTTC
CASSSLKPGQGQETQYF
>NA|TRBV6-1|TRBJ1-1|few
TGTGCCAGCAGTGAAGAATTTACAGGAATCACTGAAGCTTTCTTT
CASSEEFTGITEAFF
>NA|TRBV7-8|TRBJ2-1|many
TGTGCCAGCAGCTTCGGGCGGACCCTTCATAACAATGAGCAGTTCTTC
CASSFGRTLHNNEQFF
>TRBD2|TRBV28|TRBJ2-1|many
TGTGCCAGCAGTGCACATTCCCCCCCGGGGGGGCGAGATACGTTCTTC
CASSAHSPPGGRDTFF
>NA|TRBV6-1|TRBJ2-5|NA
TGTGCCGCCCATACCGGGGGCTGGAGTGAGACCCAGTACTTC
CAAHTGGWSETQYF
>TRBD2|TRBV28|TRBJ2-7|many
TGTGCCAGCACCGCAGGACTAGCGGGAGACGAGCAGTACTTC
CASTAGLAGDEQYF